Listed below are T cell receptor beta chains from one sample, sequenced in a study of blood T cell repertoires in COVID-19. Data came from immunoSEQ multiplex PCR; TCRdb stores just in-frame clones and leaves some out. The sample holds roughly 330,000 clones, over 75% seen once. Sequenced input: PBMCs or T cells enriched from blood (not recorded which). These receptors were collected from a woman in her 30s who had recovered from COVID-19. The CDR3 runs from the conserved cysteine through the conserved F or W. A D gene is named only where the DNA matches it firmly. Rows give clone size only sometimes, using once, few, many, or a class for an expanded clone.

abundance	v_gene	d_gene	j_gene	CDR3nt	CDR3aa
.	TRBV12-5	.	TRBJ1-5	TGTGCTAGTTCAGACCGGACAAACAATCAGCCCCAGCATTTT	CASSDRTNNQPQHF
.	TRBV15	.	TRBJ2-4	TGTGCCACCAGCAGAGATATCGGGGACATTCAGTACTTC	CATSRDIGDIQYF
.	TRBV5-4	.	TRBJ1-2	TGTGCCAGCAGCCCCGGGGGGGGCAACTATGGCTACACCTTC	CASSPGGGNYGYTF
.	TRBV5-1	TRBD1	TRBJ1-4	TGCGCCAGCAGCCTGGAACAGGGGAGGTTCAAAAAACTGTTTTTT	CASSLEQGRFKKLFF
.	TRBV7-9	TRBD1	TRBJ1-6	TGTGCCAGCAGCAGACAGGGGGTAGATTCACCCCTCCACTTT	CASSRQGVDSPLHF
.	TRBV25-1	.	TRBJ1-1	TGTGCCAGCAGTGAAGGGGGGGGAACTTTCTTT	CASSEGGGTFF
.	TRBV5-4	.	TRBJ1-2	TGTGCCAGCAGCTTGGATGCCGGGACACCCAACTATGGCTACACCTTC	CASSLDAGTPNYGYTF
once	TRBV9	.	TRBJ1-4	TGTGCCAGCAGCGTAGGGGATCGGACAGCAACTAATGAAAAACTGTTTTTT	CASSVGDRTATNEKLFF
.	TRBV2	TRBD1	TRBJ1-4	TGTGCCAGCAGGGGCTGGGACAGGCTTGAAAAACTGTTTTTT	CASRGWDRLEKLFF
.	TRBV7-2	.	TRBJ2-7	TGTGCCAGCAGCCCCGGGACTCGCGAACAGTACTTC	CASSPGTREQYF
.	TRBV7-9	TRBD1	TRBJ2-1	TGTGCCAGCAGCTTAGCCGGGACAGGCTCCTACAATGAGCAGTTCTTC	CASSLAGTGSYNEQFF
.	TRBV28	TRBD1	TRBJ1-2	TGTGCCAGCGGGGGTGGACAGGGGGTTAATGGCTACACCTTC	CASGGGQGVNGYTF
.	TRBV11-2	.	TRBJ2-1	TGTGCCAGCAGCCACCCTGGACAGAGAAGGAATGAGCAGTTCTTC	CASSHPGQRRNEQFF
.	TRBV6-5	.	TRBJ1-2	TGTGCCAGCAGTTACTGGGGAGGAGCTAACTATGGCTACACCTTC	CASSYWGGANYGYTF
.	TRBV12-3/TRBV12-4	.	TRBJ1-2	TGTGCCAGCAGTGAACAGGGTGTGCGTGGCTACACCTTC	CASSEQGVRGYTF
.	TRBV15	TRBD1	TRBJ1-6	TGTGCCACCAGCAGAGGCTTCCGACAGGGCGATTCACCCCTCCACTTT	CATSRGFRQGDSPLHF
.	TRBV4-1	TRBD1	TRBJ1-4	TGCGCCAGCAGCCAAGCGGTACGATTTGGCAGGGGGCGGAACGGTAATGAAAAACTGTTTTTT	CASSQAVRFGRGRNGNEKLFF
.	TRBV7-2	.	TRBJ1-1	TGTGCCAGCAGCTTAATTCCAGGGGTTGAAGCTTTCTTT	CASSLIPGVEAFF
.	TRBV5-1	.	TRBJ2-1	TGCGCCAGCAGCCGAGACCGGACAGACAATGAGCAGTTCTTC	CASSRDRTDNEQFF
.	TRBV5-4	TRBD2	TRBJ2-3	TGTGCCAGCAAAAGGACTAGCGGGACCCCAGATACGCAGTATTTT	CASKRTSGTPDTQYF
.	TRBV18	.	TRBJ2-2	TGTGCCAGCTCACCACTCCGGACAGTGAACACCGGGGAGCTGTTTTTT	CASSPLRTVNTGELFF
.	TRBV3-1/TRBV3-2	.	TRBJ1-1	TGTGCCAGCAGCCAAGATTTCGGGGGTGAAGCTTTCTTT	CASSQDFGGEAFF
.	TRBV11-2	.	TRBJ2-5	TGTGCCAGCAGCCCGGCGGGTAGGCAAGAGACCCAGTACTTC	CASSPAGRQETQYF
once	TRBV5-4	.	TRBJ2-3	TGTGCCAGCAGCTTGGTGGGGCTCACAGATACGCAGTATTTT	CASSLVGLTDTQYF
.	TRBV5-6	.	TRBJ1-5	TGTGCCAGCAGCTTGGGCCTGGGGGCAAATAGCAATCAGCCCCAGCATTTT	CASSLGLGANSNQPQHF
.	TRBV30	.	TRBJ2-5	TGTGCCTTATTACAGGGCCACCGGGGCCAAGAGACCCAGTACTTC	CALLQGHRGQETQYF
.	TRBV10-2	.	TRBJ2-7	TGCGCCAGCATGGAGGGGGCGAAAGAGCAGTACTTC	CASMEGAKEQYF
.	TRBV11-2	.	TRBJ2-7	TGTGCCAGCAGCTCGGACTACTACGAGCAGTACTTC	CASSSDYYEQYF
.	TRBV15	TRBD1	TRBJ2-5	TGTGCCACCAGCAGGGACAGGGGGGAGACCCAGTACTTC	CATSRDRGETQYF
.	TRBV6-2/TRBV6-3	TRBD1	TRBJ1-2	TGTGCCAGCAGTCAGACAGGGGGCCTAACTAACTATGGCTACACCTTC	CASSQTGGLTNYGYTF
.	TRBV28	TRBD1	TRBJ2-7	TGTGCCAGCAGTTCCTCCGGGACAGTGGTTTATGGGCAGTACTTC	CASSSSGTVVYGQYF
.	TRBV5-4	TRBD1	TRBJ1-2	TGTGCCAGCAGCTTGGCGTCCGAGACAGGGTATGGCTACACCTTC	CASSLASETGYGYTF
.	TRBV6-5	TRBD1	TRBJ2-7	TGTGCCAGCGGATCCCCGGGACAGGCCTACTACGAGCAGTACTTC	CASGSPGQAYYEQYF
.	TRBV6-5	TRBD1	TRBJ1-4	TGTGCCAGCAGTTCAGACAGGGTAGTCGTTGAAAAACTGTTTTTT	CASSSDRVVVEKLFF
.	TRBV15	TRBD1	TRBJ1-4	TGTGCCACAGGGGGACAGCTTGCAACTAATGAAAAACTGTTTTTT	CATGGQLATNEKLFF
few	TRBV14	TRBD1	TRBJ1-2	TGTGCCAGCAGCCAAGCCGGGACAGTCTACAGAGATGGCTACACCTTC	CASSQAGTVYRDGYTF
.	TRBV3-1/TRBV3-2	.	TRBJ2-3	TGTGCCAGCAGCCAAGACGGGAATACGCAGTATTTT	CASSQDGNTQYF
once	TRBV2	.	TRBJ2-1	TGTGCCAGCTGCGGAGGGGCGTCGAATGAGCAGTTCTTC	CASCGGASNEQFF
.	TRBV4-3	.	TRBJ2-7	TGCGCCAGCAGCTATTCGCAAGGGGGCGAGCAGTACTTC	CASSYSQGGEQYF
once	TRBV24-1	.	TRBJ2-7	TGTGCCACCAGTGGTGCCGGGCCACGAGGGGAGCAGTACTTC	CATSGAGPRGEQYF
.	TRBV19	.	TRBJ1-5	TGTGCCAGTAGTATCTCAGGGGCGGGCAATCAGCCCCAGCATTTT	CASSISGAGNQPQHF
.	TRBV7-6	TRBD1	TRBJ2-1	TGTGCCAGCACCACGGCCGGGACAGGGGGCAATGAGCAGTTCTTC	CASTTAGTGGNEQFF
.	TRBV7-3	.	TRBJ1-2	TGTGCCAGCAGCCAACAATACCTGTATGGCTACACCTTC	CASSQQYLYGYTF
once	TRBV5-1	TRBD1	TRBJ1-2	TGCGCCAGCAGCCCCTGGACAGGGAAGGACTATGGCTACACCTTC	CASSPWTGKDYGYTF
.	TRBV29-1	TRBD1	TRBJ1-6	TGCAGCGTTTCACAGGGGGGGAATTCACCCCTCCACTTT	CSVSQGGNSPLHF
.	TRBV6-2/TRBV6-3	.	TRBJ2-2	TGTGCCAGCAGTTACTCGGCCCCAGGGACCGGGGAGCTGTTTTTT	CASSYSAPGTGELFF
.	TRBV19	.	TRBJ1-1	TGTGCCAGTACCCGAGGCGGGGTCCGTGGGACTGAAGCTTTCTTT	CASTRGGVRGTEAFF
.	TRBV6-4	TRBD1	TRBJ1-6	TGTGCCAGCAGTGACTCGCCACAGGGGGCAGGTTCACCCCTCCACTTT	CASSDSPQGAGSPLHF
.	TRBV29-1	TRBD2	TRBJ2-1	TGCAGCGTTTGCACCGGACTAGCGGATTTATACAATGAGCAGTTCTTC	CSVCTGLADLYNEQFF
.	TRBV5-6	.	TRBJ1-2	TGTGCCAGCGGGGCCGACTATGGCTACACCTTC	CASGADYGYTF
.	TRBV9	.	TRBJ1-4	TGTGCCAGCAGCGGAGAGGGCACAGGGTTCGAAAAACTGTTTTTT	CASSGEGTGFEKLFF
.	TRBV9	TRBD2	TRBJ2-6	TGTGCCAGCAGCGCCAGTCTAGCGGCTGGGGCCAACGTCCTGACTTTC	CASSASLAAGANVLTF
.	TRBV2	TRBD1	TRBJ2-2	TGTGCCAGTCTATGGACAGGGGGTAGCACCGGGGAGCTGTTTTTT	CASLWTGGSTGELFF
.	TRBV6-2/TRBV6-3	TRBD2	TRBJ2-7	TGTGCCAGCAGTATACGGGGGGGCGACGAGCAGTACTTC	CASSIRGGDEQYF